Following are 10 T cell receptor beta chains from one sample sequenced in a study of CD4+ T cells in melanoma. This table comes from immunoSEQ multiplex PCR, and its TCRdb copy is limited to in-frame clones, with some not included. The sample lists more than 8,500 clones; more than 65% were seen once. Sequencing input: peripheral blood. The source of these receptors is a human donor with melanoma.

This chain joins TRBV2 and TRBJ1-2, with no clear D. Trimming removed 6 bases from V and 2 bases from J, with 7 bases in between. The CDR3 has 12 amino acids. Looked up from germline, CDR1 is SNHLY and CDR2 is FYNNEI. The CDR3 DNA reads as TGTGCCAGCAGGGTCGGGAACTATGGCTACACCTTC. Translating gives CASRVGNYGYTF.

A few counts support this clone. V and J are TRBV7-9 and TRBJ1-1; D is undetermined. The CDR3 consists of 14 residues. Germline V gene data show CDR1 as SEHNR and CDR2 as FQNEAQ (reference sequence). V was clipped by 1 base and J by 8 bases, with 14 bases between them. The DNA of the CDR3 is TGTGCCAGCAGCTTAGGACCACCCAGTTGGGAAGCTTTCTTT. This gives the protein CASSLGPPSWEAFF.

This clone was seen more than once but under ten times. V and J are TRBV19 and TRBJ2-7; 12 nucleotides line up with TRBD1. The CDR3 extends over 17 amino acids. V lost 6 bases to trimming and J lost 2 bases; unmatched junction nucleotides: 11. Germline loops: CDR1 LNHDA, CDR2 SQIVND (reference sequence). CDR3 region: CASRRRPGQGATYEQYF. The DNA for the CDR3 is TGTGCCAGTAGGAGAAGACCGGGACAGGGGGCGACCTACGAGCAGTACTTC. Full variable domain (outside the CDR3, taken from reference TRBV19 and TRBJ2-7): DGGITQSPKYLFRKEGQNVTLSCEQNLNHDAMYWYRQDPGQGLRLIYYSQIVNDFQKGDIAEGYSVSREKKESFPLTVTSAQKNPTAFYLCASRRRPGQGATYEQYFGPGTRLTVT.

The rearrangement uses TRBV27 and TRBJ1-1, with 7 bases identical to TRBD1. CDR3 length: 12 residues. V was clipped by 5 bases and J by 11 bases; unmatched bases: 8. Germline V gene sequence: CDR1 MNHEY, CDR2 SMNVEV (reference sequence). CDR3 loop: CASSPDRVGAFF. The DNA of the CDR3 is TGTGCCAGCAGTCCCGACAGGGTAGGGGCTTTCTTT.

V and J are TRBV27 and TRBJ2-3, with 16 positions matching TRBD2. The CDR3 is 19 amino acids. V lost 3 bases to trimming and J lost 4 bases; unmatched junction nucleotides: 10. The germline V gene encodes CDR1 MNHEY and CDR2 SMNVEV (reference sequence). The CDR3 spells CASSFIGTSGGALADTQYF. The CDR3 DNA sequence: TGTGCCAGCAGTTTTATCGGGACTAGCGGGGGGGCCTTGGCAGATACGCAGTATTTT.

The chain recombines TRBV5-1 with TRBJ2-7; maybe TRBD1 (6 bases). CDR3 length equals 14 residues. Germline V lookup: CDR1 SGHRS, CDR2 YFSETQ. The V end lost 0 bases, the J end lost 5 bases, and 12 bases lay between the germline ends. The CDR3 sequence is CASSLAGQFNEQYF. The CDR3 DNA reads as TGCGCCAGCAGCTTGGCCGGACAGTTCAACGAGCAGTACTTC.

Details on this clone: The junction departs from germline at one end; a sequencing error may be responsible. V usage is TRBV7-9 and J usage is TRBJ2-3; the match to TRBD2 covers 12 bases. Germline loops: CDR1 SEHNR, CDR2 FQNEAQ (reference sequence). The CDR3 covers 15 residues. The CDR3 DNA is TGTGCCAGCAGCCTAGCTAGCGGGGGGGCAGATACGCAGTATTTT. Translating gives CASSLASGGADTQYF.

By sample share, this clone is medium-sized (0.01 to 0.1%). V usage is TRBV5-6 and J usage is TRBJ2-7; D uncertain. CDR3 length equals 16 residues. Deletions cut 4 bases from V and 0 bases from J, with 17 bases between. The germline V gene has CDR1 SGHDT and CDR2 YYEEEE. CDR3 nucleotide sequence: TGTGCCAGCAGCCTCCGCCCTACAGCTTACTCCTACGAGCAGTACTTC. Protein: CASSLRPTAYSYEQYF.

V usage is TRBV7-9 and J usage is TRBJ1-1, with D possibly TRBD1 on 6 matching bases. The length of the CDR3 is 13 residues. Germline-derived CDR1 and CDR2 are SEHNR and FQNEAQ (reference sequence). V shed 5 bases and J shed 3 bases, with 10 bases lying between them. CDR3 residues: CASSPRGDTEAFF. The DNA for the CDR3 is TGTGCCAGCAGCCCAAGGGGGGACACTGAAGCTTTCTTT.

V is TRBV28 and J is TRBJ1-2; D perhaps matches TRBD1 (6 bases). Per the germline V gene, CDR1 is MDHEN and CDR2 is SYDVKM. V lost 5 bases and J lost 2, with 15 bases in between. The CDR3 totals 15 residues. The CDR3 protein is CASSTTGQMNYGYTF. CDR3 DNA: TGTGCCAGCAGTACGACTGGACAGATGAACTATGGCTACACCTTC.